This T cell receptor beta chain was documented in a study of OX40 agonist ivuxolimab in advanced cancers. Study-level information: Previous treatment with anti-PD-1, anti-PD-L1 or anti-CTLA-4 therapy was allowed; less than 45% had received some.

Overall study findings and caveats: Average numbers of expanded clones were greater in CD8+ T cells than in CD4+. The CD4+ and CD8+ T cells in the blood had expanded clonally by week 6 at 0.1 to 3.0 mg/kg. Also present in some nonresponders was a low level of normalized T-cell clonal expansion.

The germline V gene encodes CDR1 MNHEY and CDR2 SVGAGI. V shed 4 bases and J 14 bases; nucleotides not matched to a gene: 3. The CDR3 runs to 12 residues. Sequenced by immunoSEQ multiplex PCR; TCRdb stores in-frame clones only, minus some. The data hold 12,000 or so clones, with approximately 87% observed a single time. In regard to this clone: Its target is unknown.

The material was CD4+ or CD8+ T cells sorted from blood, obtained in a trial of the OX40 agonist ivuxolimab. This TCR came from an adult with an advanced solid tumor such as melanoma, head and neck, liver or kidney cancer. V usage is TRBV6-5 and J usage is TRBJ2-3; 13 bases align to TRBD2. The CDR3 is CASSSGLAGPYF. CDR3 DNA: TGTGCCAGCAGTTCGGGACTAGCGGGACCGTATTTT.